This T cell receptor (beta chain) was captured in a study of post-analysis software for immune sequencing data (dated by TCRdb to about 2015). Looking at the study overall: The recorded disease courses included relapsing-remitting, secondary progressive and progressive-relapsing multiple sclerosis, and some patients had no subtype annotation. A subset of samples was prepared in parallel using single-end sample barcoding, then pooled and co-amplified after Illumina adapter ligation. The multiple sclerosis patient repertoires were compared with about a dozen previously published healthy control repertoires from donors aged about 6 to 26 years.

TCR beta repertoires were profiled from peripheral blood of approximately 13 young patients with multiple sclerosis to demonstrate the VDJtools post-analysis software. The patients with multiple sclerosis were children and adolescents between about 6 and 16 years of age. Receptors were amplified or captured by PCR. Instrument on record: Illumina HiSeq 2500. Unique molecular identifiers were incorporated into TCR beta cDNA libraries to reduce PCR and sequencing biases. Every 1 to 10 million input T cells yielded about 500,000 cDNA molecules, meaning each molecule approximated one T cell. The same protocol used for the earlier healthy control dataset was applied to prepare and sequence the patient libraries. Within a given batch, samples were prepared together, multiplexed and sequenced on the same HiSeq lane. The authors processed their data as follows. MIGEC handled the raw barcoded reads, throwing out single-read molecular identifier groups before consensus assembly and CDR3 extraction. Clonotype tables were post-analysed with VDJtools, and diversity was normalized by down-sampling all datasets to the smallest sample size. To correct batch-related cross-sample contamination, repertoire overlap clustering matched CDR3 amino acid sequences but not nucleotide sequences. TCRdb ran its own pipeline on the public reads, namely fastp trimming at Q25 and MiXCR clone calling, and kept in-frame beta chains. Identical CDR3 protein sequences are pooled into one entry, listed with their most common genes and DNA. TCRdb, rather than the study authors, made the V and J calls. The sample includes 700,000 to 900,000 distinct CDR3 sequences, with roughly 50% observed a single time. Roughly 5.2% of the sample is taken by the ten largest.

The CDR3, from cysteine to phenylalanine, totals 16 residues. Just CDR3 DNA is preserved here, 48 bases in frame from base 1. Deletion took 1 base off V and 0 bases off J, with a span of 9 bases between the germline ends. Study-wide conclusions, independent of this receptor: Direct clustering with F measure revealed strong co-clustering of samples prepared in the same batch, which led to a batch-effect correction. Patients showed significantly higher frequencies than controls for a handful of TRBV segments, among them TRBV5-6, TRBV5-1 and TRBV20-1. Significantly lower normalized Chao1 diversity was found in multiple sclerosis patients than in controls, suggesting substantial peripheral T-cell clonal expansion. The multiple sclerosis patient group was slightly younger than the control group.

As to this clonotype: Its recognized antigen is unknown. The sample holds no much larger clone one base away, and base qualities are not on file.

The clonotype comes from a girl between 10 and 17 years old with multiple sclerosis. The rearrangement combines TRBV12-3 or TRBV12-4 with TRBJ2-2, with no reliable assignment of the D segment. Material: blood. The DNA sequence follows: TGTGCCAGCAGTTTAGTGTGGCGTCCGAACACCGGGGAGCTGTTTTTT. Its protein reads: CASSLVWRPNTGELFF.